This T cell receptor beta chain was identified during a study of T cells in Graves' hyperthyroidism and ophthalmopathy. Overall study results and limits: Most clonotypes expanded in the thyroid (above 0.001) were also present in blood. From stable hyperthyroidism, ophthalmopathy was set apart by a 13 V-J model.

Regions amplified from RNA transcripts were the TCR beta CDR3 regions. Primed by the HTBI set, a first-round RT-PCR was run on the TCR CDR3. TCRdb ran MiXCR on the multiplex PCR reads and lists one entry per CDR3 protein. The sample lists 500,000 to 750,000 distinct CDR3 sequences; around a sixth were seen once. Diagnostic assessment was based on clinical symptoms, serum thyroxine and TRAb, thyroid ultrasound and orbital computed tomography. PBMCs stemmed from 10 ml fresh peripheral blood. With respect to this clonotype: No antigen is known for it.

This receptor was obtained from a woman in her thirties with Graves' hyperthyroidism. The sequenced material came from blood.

As DNA, the CDR3 is TGTGCCAGCAGCTTGAGCGGTATACGGGAGCTGTTTTTT. Protein sequence: CASSLSGIRELFF. The V gene is TRBV7-6, the J gene TRBJ2-2; a possible D gene is TRBD2 (5 bases). The CDR3 totals 13 residues. From germline, CDR1 is SGHVS and CDR2 FNYEAQ. Between the trimmed V and J ends, which lost 3 bases and 9 bases, there was a span of 11 bases.